This TCR beta chain was identified during a study of T-cell reconstitution after alpha-beta-depleted transplantation in children. The TCRbeta library was prepared with unique molecular identifiers. Using its own MiXCR run on the PCR reads, TCRdb lists one record per CDR3 protein. Of a few hundred thousand distinct CDR3 sequences in the sample, 11% were seen once. There are 13 residues in the CDR3. V lost 3 bases, J lost 6 bases, and 10 bases lay in between. Germline V CDR1 and CDR2: KGHSH, LQKENI. The gene calls are TRBV18 and TRBJ2-3; D tentatively reads TRBD1 or TRBD2 (6 bases each). The specimen was PBMCs from the stem cell graft donor, collected from the stem cell graft. This clonotype was obtained from a human donor who donated a stem cell graft to a child with acute myeloid leukemia. Here the CDR3 reads CASSPGGLDTQYF. The CDR3 DNA is TGTGCCAGCTCACCGGGGGGCCTGGATACGCAGTATTTT.